The sequence of this T cell receptor (beta chain) was determined in a study of T cell responses to AZD1222 COVID-19 vaccine. Overall study context: Samples with a second dose at about 4 or about 12 weeks were pooled together.

There are 15 residues in the CDR3. From germline, CDR1 is MNHNY and CDR2 SVGAGI (reference sequence). The V end was cut by 9 bases, the J end by 6 bases, with 21 bases between. Generated by immunoSEQ multiplex PCR, the TCRdb table keeps only in-frame clones and is missing some. Among 110,000 or so clones listed, around 84% were seen once. Of note for this clone: The antigen remains unidentified.

Overall study findings and caveats: The sample set comprised mostly white British donors with more females, and clonal diversity was possibly underestimated. Baseline serology detected seropositivity in only six AZD1222 recipients. Spike-wide vaccine-associated CD4 TCRs dominated at 160-218 and 743-854.

The specimen was peripheral blood, collected on day 0 of AZD1222 vaccination. V gene TRBV6-6 combines with J gene TRBJ1-5, with D tentatively TRBD1 (5 bases). The receptor was derived from an adult in good health. CDR3 sequence reads: CASAPRGLGPQPQHF. The DNA for the CDR3 is TGTGCCAGTGCCCCGAGGGGTTTAGGTCCTCAGCCCCAGCATTTT.